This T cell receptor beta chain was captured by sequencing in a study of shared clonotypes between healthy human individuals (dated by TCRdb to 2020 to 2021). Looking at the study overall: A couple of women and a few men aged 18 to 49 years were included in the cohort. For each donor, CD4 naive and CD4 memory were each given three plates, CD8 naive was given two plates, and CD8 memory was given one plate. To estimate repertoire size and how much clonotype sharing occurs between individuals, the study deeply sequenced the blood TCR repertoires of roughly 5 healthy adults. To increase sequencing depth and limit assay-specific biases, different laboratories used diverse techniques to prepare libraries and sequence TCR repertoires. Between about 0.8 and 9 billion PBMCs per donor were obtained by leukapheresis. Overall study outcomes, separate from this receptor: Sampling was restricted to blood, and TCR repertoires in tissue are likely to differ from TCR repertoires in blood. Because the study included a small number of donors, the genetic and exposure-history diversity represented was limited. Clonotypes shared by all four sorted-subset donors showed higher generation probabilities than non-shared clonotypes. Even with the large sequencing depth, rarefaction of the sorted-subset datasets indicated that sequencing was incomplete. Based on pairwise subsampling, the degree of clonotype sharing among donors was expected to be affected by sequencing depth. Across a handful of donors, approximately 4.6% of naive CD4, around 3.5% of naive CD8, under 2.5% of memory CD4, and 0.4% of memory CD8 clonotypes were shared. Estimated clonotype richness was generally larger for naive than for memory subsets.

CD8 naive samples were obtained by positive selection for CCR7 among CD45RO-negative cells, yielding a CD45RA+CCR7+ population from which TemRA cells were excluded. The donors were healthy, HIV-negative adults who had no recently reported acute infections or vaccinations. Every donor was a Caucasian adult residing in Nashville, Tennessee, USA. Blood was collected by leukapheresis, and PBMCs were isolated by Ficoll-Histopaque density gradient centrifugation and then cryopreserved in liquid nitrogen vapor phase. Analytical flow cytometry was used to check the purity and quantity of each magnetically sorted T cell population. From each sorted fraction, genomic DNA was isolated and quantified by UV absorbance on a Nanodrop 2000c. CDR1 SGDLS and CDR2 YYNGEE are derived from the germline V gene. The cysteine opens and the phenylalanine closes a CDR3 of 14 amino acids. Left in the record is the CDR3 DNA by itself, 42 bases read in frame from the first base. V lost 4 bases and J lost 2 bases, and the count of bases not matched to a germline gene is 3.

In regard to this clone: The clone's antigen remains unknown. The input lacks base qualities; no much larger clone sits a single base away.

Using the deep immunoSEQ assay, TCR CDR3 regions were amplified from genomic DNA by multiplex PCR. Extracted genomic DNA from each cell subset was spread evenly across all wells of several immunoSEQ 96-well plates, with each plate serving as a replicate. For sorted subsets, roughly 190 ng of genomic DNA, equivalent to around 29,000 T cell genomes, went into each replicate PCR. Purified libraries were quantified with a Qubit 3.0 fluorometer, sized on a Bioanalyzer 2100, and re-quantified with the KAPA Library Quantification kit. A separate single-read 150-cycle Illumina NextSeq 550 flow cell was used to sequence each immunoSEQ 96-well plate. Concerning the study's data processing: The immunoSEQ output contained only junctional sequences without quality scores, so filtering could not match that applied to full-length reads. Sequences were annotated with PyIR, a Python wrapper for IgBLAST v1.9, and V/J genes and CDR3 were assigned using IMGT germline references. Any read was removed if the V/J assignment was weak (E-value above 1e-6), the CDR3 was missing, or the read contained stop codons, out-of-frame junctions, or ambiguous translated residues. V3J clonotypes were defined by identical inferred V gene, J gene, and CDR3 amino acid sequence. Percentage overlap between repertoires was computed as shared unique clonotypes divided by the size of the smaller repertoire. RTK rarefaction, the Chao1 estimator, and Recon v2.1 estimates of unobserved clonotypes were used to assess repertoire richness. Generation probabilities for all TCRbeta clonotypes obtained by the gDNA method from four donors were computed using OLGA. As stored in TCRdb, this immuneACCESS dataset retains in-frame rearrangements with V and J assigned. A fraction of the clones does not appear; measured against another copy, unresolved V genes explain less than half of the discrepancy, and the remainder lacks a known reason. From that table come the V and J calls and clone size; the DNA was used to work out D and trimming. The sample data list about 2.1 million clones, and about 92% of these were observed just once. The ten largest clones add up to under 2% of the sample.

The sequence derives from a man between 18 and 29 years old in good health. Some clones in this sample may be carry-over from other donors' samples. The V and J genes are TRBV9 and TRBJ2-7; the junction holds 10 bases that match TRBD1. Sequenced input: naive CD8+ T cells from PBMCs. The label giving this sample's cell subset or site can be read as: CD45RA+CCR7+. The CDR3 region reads CASSIGTGAYEQYF. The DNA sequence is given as TGTGCCAGCAGCATCGGGACAGGGGCCTACGAGCAGTACTTC. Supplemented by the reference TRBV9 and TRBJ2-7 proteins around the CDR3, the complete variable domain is DSGVTQTPKHLITATGQRVTLRCSPRSGDLSVYWYQQSLDQGLQFLIQYYNGEERAKGNILERFSAQQFPDLHSELNLSSLELGDSALYFCASSIGTGAYEQYFGPGTRLTVT.